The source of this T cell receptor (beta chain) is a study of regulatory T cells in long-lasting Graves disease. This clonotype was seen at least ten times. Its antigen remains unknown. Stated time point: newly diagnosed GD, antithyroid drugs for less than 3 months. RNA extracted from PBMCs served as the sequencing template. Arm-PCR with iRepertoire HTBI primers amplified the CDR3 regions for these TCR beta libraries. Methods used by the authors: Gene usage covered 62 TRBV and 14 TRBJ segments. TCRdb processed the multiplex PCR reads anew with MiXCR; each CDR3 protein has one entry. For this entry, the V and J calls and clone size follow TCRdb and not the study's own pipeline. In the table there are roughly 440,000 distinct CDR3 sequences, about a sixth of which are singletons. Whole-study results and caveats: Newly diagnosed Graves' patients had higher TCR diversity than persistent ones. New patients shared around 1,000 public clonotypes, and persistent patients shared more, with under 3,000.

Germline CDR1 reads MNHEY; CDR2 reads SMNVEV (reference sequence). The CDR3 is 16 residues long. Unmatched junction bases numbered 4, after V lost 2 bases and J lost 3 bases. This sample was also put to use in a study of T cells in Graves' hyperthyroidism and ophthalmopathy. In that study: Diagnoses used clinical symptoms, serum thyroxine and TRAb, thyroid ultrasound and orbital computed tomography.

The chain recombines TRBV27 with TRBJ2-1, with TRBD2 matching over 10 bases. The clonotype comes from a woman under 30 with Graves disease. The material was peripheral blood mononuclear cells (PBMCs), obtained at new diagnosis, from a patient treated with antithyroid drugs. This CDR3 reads CASSLTSGTVYNEQFF. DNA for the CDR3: TGTGCCAGCAGTTTAACTAGCGGGACGGTCTACAATGAGCAGTTCTTC.